A single sample is the source of the 20 T cell receptor beta chains below, sequenced in a study of immune evolution from preneoplasia to lung adenocarcinoma. The data were produced by immunoSEQ multiplex PCR, yet TCRdb's version contains in-frame clones alone and is incomplete. The repertoire includes a few thousand clones, roughly 87% of them detected once, and roughly 2.8% sits in the top ten. Sequencing used FFPE invasive lung adenocarcinoma tissue. The receptor set was obtained from a person aged 45 to 59 with lung adenocarcinoma.

V is TRBV11-1 and J is TRBJ2-5, with a weak D call TRBD2 (6 bases). Germline values: CDR1 SGHAT, CDR2 FQDESV (reference sequence). The CDR3 covers 13 residues. V gave up 5 bases and J gave up 5 bases, with 12 bases separating them. The CDR3 protein is CASSRLVSETQYF. DNA for the CDR3: TGTGCCAGCAGCCGACTAGTTTCGGAGACCCAGTACTTC.

The sample holds a few counts of this clone. The J gene is TRBJ1-1, the V gene TRBV29-1; the D gene is possibly TRBD1 (6 bases). This CDR3 is built from 12 residues. Trimming stripped 2 bases from V and 7 bases from J, with 11 bases between. The germline gives CDR1 SQVTM, CDR2 ANQGSEA. CDR3 sequence reads: CSVERGAVEAFF. CDR3 nucleotide sequence: TGCAGCGTTGAACGGGGGGCGGTTGAAGCTTTCTTT.

The chain combines TRBV6-4 with TRBJ1-5, with D perhaps matching TRBD1 (5 bases). This CDR3 region has 15 residues. Trimming shortened V by 5 bases and J by 4 bases, and 15 bases separated the two germline ends. The germline gives CDR1 MRHNA, CDR2 SNTAGT. CDR3: CASSPQGAENQPQHF. CDR3 nucleotide sequence: TGTGCCAGCAGTCCACAAGGGGCAGAGAATCAGCCCCAGCATTTT.

Written as DNA, the CDR3 is TGTGCCAGTAGTTCACAACCGGGACAACCCTACGAGCAGTACTTC. As protein: CASSSQPGQPYEQYF. V gene TRBV19 combines with J gene TRBJ2-7, with a tentative D call TRBD1 (6 bases). Per the germline V gene, CDR1 is LNHDA and CDR2 is SQIVND (reference sequence). V was shortened by 5 bases and J by 2 bases, with 16 bases between the two germline ends. The CDR3 sequence is 15 residues long. The full variable domain, its missing parts supplied by reference TRBV19 and TRBJ2-7, is DGGITQSPKYLFRKEGQNVTLSCEQNLNHDAMYWYRQDPGQGLRLIYYSQIVNDFQKGDIAEGYSVSREKKESFPLTVTSAQKNPTAFYLCASSSQPGQPYEQYFGPGTRLTVT.

This rearrangement joins TRBV7-9 to TRBJ2-5; 11 positions match TRBD2. CDR1 is SEHNR and CDR2 is FQNEAQ in the germline V gene (reference sequence). V shed 6 bases and J 6 bases; nucleotides not matched to a gene: 9. This CDR3 comprises 15 residues. The chain's CDR3 is CASSQVTSGSQTQYF. CDR3 nucleotides: TGTGCCAGCAGTCAAGTAACTAGCGGGAGTCAGACCCAGTACTTC. The whole variable domain, filled in from reference TRBV7-9 and TRBJ2-5, reads DTGVSQNPRHKITKRGQNVTFRCDPISEHNRLYWYRQTLGQGPEFLTYFQNEAQLEKSRLLSDRFSAERPKGSFSTLEIQRTEQGDSAMYLCASSQVTSGSQTQYFGPGTRLLVL.

The genes are TRBV2 and TRBJ2-5, with unresolved D. The CDR3 has 14 amino acids. V dropped 2 bases and J dropped 5 bases, with 12 bases sitting between them. Germline-derived CDR1 and CDR2 are SNHLY and FYNNEI. CDR3 region: CASSELWVWETQYF. CDR3 in DNA: TGTGCCAGCAGTGAATTGTGGGTTTGGGAGACCCAGTACTTC.

The chain combines TRBV19 with TRBJ2-1; TRBD2 agrees at 13 bases. The ends lost 3 bases at V and 7 bases at J; junction bases unmatched: 6. CDR3 length: 16 amino acids. Germline V gives CDR1 LNHDA, CDR2 SQIVND (reference sequence). CDR3: CASSIRTSGGRNEQFF. As DNA, the CDR3 is TGTGCCAGTAGTATCCGGACTAGCGGGGGAAGGAATGAGCAGTTCTTC.

The V and J genes are TRBV27 and TRBJ2-1; 11 bases map to TRBD2. Trimming took 4 bases from V and 8 from J; bases not matched to a gene: 13. Germline V CDR1 and CDR2: MNHEY, SMNVEV (reference sequence). The CDR3 extends over 17 amino acids. The CDR3 coding sequence is TGTGCCAGCAGTTCCCCCCTTAGCGGGAGGGCCGGGGATGAGCAGTTCTTC. Protein: CASSSPLSGRAGDEQFF.

The chain links TRBV5-1 to TRBJ1-3, with D uncertain. Trimming took off 0 bases at V and 0 bases at J, with 10 bases between the two ends. The CDR3 consists of 16 residues. Germline V gene lookup returns CDR1 SGHRS and CDR2 YFSETQ. CDR3 bases: TGCGCCAGCAGCTTGGGACGGTCATTCTCTGGAAACACCATATATTTT. This encodes CASSLGRSFSGNTIYF.

The gene calls are TRBV10-2 and TRBJ2-7; 9 nucleotides agree with TRBD1. Trimming removed 7 bases from V and 6 bases from J; junction bases left unmatched: 13. Germline values: CDR1 WSHSY, CDR2 SAAADI. The length of the CDR3 is 15 residues. CDR3 in DNA: TGCGCCAGCACCAGAACGGGACAGGGTGGCTCCGAGCAGTACTTC. Translating it yields CASTRTGQGGSEQYF.

The CDR3 spells CASSLGTGGLGNQPQHF. CDR3 DNA sequence: TGCGCCAGCAGCCTCGGGACAGGGGGCCTTGGTAATCAGCCCCAGCATTTT. V usage is TRBV5-1 and J usage is TRBJ1-5; 12 bases are shared with TRBD1. CDR1 and CDR2 (germline): SGHRS, YFSETQ. V lost 4 bases, J lost 4 bases, and 9 bases stayed unmatched. CDR3 length: 17 amino acids.

J is TRBJ2-5 and V is TRBV14; 14 nucleotides match TRBD2. The CDR3 length is 16 residues. Trimming removed 4 bases from V and 7 bases from J; junction bases left unmatched: 8. Germline CDR1 and CDR2: SGHDN and FVKESK. For the CDR3, the DNA is TGTGCCAGCAGCCCCAGGACTAGCGGGAGGTTCGGGACCCAGTACTTC. Encoded protein: CASSPRTSGRFGTQYF.

This chain links TRBV11-3 with TRBJ2-7; tentatively, D is TRBD2 (6 bases). The length of the CDR3 is 17 residues. Trimming took 5 bases from V and 2 from J, leaving 22 bases between them. Per the germline V gene, CDR1 is SGHNT and CDR2 is YENEEA. DNA for the CDR3: TGTGCCAGCAGCCCACCAGAAGGCCAGCGGGTTCCCTACGAGCAGTACTTC. Translated: CASSPPEGQRVPYEQYF.

The chain couples TRBV6-6 to TRBJ1-1; no definite D call. CDR1 is MNHNY, CDR2 SVGAGI, per germline (reference sequence). Trimming removed 5 bases from V and 1 base from J, with 5 bases in between. The CDR3 totals 12 residues. CDR3 amino acids: CASSPRNTEAFF. The CDR3 DNA reads as TGTGCCAGCAGTCCCAGGAACACTGAAGCTTTCTTT.

This rearrangement joins TRBV5-4 to TRBJ2-7, with 7 bases that match TRBD1. Trimming cost V 3 bases and J 7 bases; bases outside gene matches: 13. This CDR3 contains 15 residues. Per the germline V gene, CDR1 is SGHNT and CDR2 is YYREEE (reference sequence). The CDR3 region is CASSSLAGTEGEQYF. The CDR3, as DNA: TGTGCCAGCAGCTCTCTAGCCGGGACAGAGGGAGAGCAGTACTTC.

This sequence joins TRBV21-1 and TRBJ1-1; TRBD1 is taken as the D call from the table, unchecked against the DNA. TRBV21-1 is termed a pseudogene. CDR3 length equals 13 residues. The chain's CDR3 is CASSPQGNTEAFF. CDR3 DNA sequence: TGTGCCAGCAGCCCGCAGGGTAACACTGAAGCTTTCTTT.

The rearrangement uses TRBV4-1 and TRBJ2-6, with 7 bases matching TRBD2. The length of the CDR3 is 18 residues. The trim removed 0 bases at V and 1 base at J, leaving 6 bases unmatched. CDR1 and CDR2 (germline): MGHRA, YSYEKL. CDR3 amino acids: CASSQESQGGSGANVLTF. CDR3 sequence (DNA): TGCGCCAGCAGCCAAGAGTCCCAGGGAGGGTCTGGGGCCAACGTCCTGACTTTC.

This chain joins TRBV7-6 and TRBJ1-4; perhaps TRBD1 as D (5 bases). V lost 4 bases and J lost 7, with 13 bases in between. Per the germline V gene, CDR1 is SGHVS and CDR2 is FNYEAQ. This CDR3 comprises 14 residues. The CDR3 protein is CASSSGGLSEKLFF. CDR3 bases: TGTGCCAGCAGCTCCGGGGGACTCAGTGAAAAACTGTTTTTT.

This chain links TRBV30 with TRBJ2-7; D possibly corresponds to TRBD1 (5 bases). Germline V gene data show CDR1 as GTSNPN and CDR2 as SVGIG (reference sequence). V was shortened by 4 bases and J by 2 bases, with 12 bases between the two germline ends. The CDR3 contains 13 residues. CDR3 residues: CAWTVGAAYEQYF. Written as DNA, the CDR3 is TGTGCCTGGACCGTAGGGGCCGCCTACGAGCAGTACTTC. Drawing the rest from reference TRBV30 and TRBJ2-7, the complete variable domain is SQTIHQWPATLVQPVGSPLSLECTVEGTSNPNLYWYRQAAGRGLQLLFYSVGIGQISSEVPQNLSASRPQDRQFILSSKKLLLSDSGFYLCAWTVGAAYEQYFGPGTRLTVT.

With respect to this clone: This CDR3 is missing its conserved last phenylalanine or tryptophan, likely due to a read error. It is unclear where the CDR3 begins or ends on the DNA, so no DNA is shown, and the CDR3 is as TCRdb lists it. The rearrangement uses TRBV4-1 and TRBJ2-3; TRBD2 is taken as the D call from the table, unchecked against the DNA. Germline V gene sequence: CDR1 MGHRA, CDR2 YSYEKL. The CDR3 spans 9 amino acids, including both terminal residues. The CDR3: CASSRGTSL.